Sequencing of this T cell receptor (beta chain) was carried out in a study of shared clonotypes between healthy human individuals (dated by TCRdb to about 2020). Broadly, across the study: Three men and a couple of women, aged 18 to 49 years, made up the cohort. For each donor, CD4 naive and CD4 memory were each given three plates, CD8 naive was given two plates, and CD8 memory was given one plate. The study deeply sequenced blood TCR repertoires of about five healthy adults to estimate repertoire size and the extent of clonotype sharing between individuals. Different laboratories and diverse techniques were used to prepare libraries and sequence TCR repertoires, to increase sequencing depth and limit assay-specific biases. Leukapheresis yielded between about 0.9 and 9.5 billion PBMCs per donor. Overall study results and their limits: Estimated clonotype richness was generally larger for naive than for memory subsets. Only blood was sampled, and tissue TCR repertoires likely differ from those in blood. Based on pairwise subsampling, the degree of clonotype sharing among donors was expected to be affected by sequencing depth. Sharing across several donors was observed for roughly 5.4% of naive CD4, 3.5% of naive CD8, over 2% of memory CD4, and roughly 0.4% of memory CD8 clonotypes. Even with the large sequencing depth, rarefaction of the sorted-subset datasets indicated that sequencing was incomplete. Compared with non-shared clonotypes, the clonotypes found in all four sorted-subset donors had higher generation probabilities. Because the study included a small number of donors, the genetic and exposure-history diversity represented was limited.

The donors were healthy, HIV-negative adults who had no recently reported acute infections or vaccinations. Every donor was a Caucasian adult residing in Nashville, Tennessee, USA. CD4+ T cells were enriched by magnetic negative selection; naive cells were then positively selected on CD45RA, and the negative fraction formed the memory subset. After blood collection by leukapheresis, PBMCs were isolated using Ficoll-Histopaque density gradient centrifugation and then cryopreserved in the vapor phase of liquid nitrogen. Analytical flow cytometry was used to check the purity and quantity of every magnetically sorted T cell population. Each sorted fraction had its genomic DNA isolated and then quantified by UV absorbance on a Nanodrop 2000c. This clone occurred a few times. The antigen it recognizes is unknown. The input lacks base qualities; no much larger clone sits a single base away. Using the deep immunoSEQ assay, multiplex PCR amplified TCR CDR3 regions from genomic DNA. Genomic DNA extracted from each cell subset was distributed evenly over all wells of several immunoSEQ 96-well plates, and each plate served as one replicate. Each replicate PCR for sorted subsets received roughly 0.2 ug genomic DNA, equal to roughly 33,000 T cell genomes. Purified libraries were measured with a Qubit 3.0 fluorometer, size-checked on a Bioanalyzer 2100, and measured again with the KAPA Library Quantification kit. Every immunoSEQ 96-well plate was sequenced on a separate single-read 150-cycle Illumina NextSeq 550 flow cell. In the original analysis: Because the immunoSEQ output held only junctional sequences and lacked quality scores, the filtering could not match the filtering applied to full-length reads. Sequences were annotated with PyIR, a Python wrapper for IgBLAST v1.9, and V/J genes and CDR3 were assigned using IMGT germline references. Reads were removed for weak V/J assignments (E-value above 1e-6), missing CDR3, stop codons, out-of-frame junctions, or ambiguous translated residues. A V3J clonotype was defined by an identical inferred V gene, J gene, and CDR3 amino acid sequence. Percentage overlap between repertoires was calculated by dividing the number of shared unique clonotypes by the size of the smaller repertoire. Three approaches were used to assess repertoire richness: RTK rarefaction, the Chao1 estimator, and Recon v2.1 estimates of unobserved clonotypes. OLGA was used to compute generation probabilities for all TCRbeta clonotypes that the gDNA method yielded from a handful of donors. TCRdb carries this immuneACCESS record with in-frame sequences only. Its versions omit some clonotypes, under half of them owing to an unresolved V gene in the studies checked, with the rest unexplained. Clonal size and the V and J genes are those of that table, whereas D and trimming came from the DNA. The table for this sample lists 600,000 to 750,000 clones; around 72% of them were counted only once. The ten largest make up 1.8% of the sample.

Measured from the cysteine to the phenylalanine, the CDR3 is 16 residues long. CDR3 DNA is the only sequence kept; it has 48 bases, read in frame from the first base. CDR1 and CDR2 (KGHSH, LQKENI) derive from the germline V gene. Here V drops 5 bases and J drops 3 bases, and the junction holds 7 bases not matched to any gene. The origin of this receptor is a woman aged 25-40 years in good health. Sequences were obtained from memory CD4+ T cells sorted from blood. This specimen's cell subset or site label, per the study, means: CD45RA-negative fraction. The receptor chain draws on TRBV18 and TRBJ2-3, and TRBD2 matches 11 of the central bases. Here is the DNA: TGTGCCAGCTCAAGTTCTAGCGGGAGGCGAACAGATACGCAGTATTTT. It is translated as CASSSSSGRRTDTQYF.